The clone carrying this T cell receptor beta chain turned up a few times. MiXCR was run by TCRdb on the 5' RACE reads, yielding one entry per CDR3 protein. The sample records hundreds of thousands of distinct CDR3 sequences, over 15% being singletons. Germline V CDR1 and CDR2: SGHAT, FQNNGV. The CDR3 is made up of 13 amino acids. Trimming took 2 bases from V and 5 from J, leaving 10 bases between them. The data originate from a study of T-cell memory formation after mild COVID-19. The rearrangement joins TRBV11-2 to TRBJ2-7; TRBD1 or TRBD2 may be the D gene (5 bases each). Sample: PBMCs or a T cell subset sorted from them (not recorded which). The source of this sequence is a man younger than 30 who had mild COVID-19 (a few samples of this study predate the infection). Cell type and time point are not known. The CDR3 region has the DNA TGTGCCAGCAGCTTATGGTTGGGGGACGAGCAGTACTTC. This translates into CASSLWLGDEQYF.